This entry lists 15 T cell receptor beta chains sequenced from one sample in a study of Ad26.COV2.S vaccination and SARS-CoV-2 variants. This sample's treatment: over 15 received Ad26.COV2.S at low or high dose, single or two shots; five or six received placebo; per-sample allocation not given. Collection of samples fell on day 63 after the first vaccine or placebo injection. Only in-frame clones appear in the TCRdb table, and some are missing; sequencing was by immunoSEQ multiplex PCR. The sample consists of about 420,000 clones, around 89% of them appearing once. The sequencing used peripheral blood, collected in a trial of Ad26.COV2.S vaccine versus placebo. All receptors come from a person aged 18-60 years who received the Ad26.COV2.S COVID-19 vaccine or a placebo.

This CDR3 is CASSLGQGSSPLHF. The CDR3 nucleotides read TGTGCCAGCTCATTGGGACAGGGAAGTTCACCCCTCCACTTT. The chain carries TRBV18 and TRBJ1-6; TRBD1 matches at 9 bases. The CDR3 runs to 14 residues. Losses at the gene ends were 5 bases for V and 9 bases for J; bases not matched to a gene: 5. CDR1 and CDR2 (germline): KGHSH, LQKENI.

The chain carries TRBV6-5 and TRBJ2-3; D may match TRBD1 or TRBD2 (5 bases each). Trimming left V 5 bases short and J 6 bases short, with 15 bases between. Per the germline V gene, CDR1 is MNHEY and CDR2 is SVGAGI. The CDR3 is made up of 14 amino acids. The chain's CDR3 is CASSTRGVSDTQYF. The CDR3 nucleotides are TGTGCCAGCAGTACCCGAGGGGTTTCGGATACGCAGTATTTT.

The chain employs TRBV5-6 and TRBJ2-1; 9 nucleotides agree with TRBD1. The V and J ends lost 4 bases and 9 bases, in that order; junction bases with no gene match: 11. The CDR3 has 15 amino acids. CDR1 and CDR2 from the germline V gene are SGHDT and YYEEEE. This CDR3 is CASSPGTGRGSEQFF. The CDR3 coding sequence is TGTGCCAGCAGCCCGGGGACAGGGCGAGGGAGTGAGCAGTTCTTC.

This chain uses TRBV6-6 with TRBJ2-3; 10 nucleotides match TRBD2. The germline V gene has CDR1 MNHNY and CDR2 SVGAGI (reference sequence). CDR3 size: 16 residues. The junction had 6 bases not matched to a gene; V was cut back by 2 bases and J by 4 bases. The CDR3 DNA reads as TGTGCCAGCAGTTACCCCTCCAGCGGGGGGGCAGATACGCAGTATTTT. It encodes CASSYPSSGGADTQYF.

CDR3 coding DNA: TGTGCCAGCAGTCCCCGGGACGGTGGGGGCTACACCTTC. Translating gives CASSPRDGGGYTF. The rearrangement links TRBV6-5 to TRBJ1-2, with D possibly matching TRBD1 (5 bases). The length of the CDR3 is 13 residues. The ends were cut back, 5 bases at V and 8 bases at J, with 15 bases in the middle. In germline, CDR1 is MNHEY, CDR2 SVGAGI.

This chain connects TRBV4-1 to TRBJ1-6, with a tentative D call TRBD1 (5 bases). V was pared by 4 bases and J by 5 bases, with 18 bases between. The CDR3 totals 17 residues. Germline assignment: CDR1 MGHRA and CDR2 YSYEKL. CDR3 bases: TGCGCCAGCAGCCTCTCTGGTGTCGGAGGGGATAATTCACCCCTCCACTTT. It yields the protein CASSLSGVGGDNSPLHF.

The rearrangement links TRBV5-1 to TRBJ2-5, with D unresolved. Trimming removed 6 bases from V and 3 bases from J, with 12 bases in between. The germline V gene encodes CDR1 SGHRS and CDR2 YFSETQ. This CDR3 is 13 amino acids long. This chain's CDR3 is CASKASLKETQYF. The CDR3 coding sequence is TGCGCCAGCAAGGCCAGCCTTAAAGAGACCCAGTACTTC.

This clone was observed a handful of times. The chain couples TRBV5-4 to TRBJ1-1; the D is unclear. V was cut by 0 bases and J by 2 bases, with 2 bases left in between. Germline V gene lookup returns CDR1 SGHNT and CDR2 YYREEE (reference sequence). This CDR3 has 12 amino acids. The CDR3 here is CASSLDNTEAFF. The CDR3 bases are TGTGCCAGCAGCTTGGACAACACTGAAGCTTTCTTT.

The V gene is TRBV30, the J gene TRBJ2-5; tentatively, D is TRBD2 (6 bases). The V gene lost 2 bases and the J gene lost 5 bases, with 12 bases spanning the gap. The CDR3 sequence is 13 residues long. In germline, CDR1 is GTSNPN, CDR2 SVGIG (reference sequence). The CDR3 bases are TGTGCCTGGAGTCGCCAAGGGAGGGAGACCCAGTACTTC. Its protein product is CAWSRQGRETQYF.

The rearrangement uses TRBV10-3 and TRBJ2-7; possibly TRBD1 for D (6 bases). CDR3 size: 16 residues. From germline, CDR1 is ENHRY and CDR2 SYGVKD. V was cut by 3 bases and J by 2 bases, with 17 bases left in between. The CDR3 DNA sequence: TGTGCCATCAGTGAAGGGGACAAGGGACACCCCTACGAGCAGTACTTC. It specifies CAISEGDKGHPYEQYF.

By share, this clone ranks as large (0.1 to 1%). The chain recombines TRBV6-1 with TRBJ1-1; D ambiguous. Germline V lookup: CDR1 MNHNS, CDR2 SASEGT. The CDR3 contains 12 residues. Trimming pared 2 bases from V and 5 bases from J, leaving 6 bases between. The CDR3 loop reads CASSELGTEAFF. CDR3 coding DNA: TGTGCCAGCAGTGAATTGGGGACTGAAGCTTTCTTT.

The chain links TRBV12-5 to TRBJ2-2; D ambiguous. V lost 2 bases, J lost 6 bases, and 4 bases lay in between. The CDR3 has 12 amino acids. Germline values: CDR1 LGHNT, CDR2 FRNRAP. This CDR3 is CASGLSSGELFF. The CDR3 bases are TGTGCTAGTGGTTTGTCGTCCGGGGAGCTGTTTTTT.

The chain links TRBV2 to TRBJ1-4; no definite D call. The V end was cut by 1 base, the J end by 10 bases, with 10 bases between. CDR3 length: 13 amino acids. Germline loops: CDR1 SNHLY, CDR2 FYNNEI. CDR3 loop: CASSEEADRKLFF. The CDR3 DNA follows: TGTGCCAGCAGTGAAGAAGCGGACCGAAAACTGTTTTTT.

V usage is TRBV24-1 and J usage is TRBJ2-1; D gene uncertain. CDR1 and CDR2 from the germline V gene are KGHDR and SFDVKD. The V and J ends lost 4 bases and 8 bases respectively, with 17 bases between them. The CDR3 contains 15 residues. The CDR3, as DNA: TGTGCCACCAGTGAGCCCGGTACGGGCGAGGATGAGCAGTTCTTC. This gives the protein CATSEPGTGEDEQFF.

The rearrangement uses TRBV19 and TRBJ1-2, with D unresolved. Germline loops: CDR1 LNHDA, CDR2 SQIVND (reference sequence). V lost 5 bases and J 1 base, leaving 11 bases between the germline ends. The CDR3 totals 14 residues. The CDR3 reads CASSSRDGNYGYTF. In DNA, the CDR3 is TGTGCCAGTAGTTCCCGAGATGGTAACTATGGCTACACCTTC.